What follows describes a single T cell receptor beta chain. This entry comes from a study of blood T cell repertoires in COVID-19. Looking at the study overall: COVID-19 samples, acute and convalescent, were from the United States, Italy and Spain. PBMCs, B-cell-depleted T cells, or T cells were the source of the cDNA or gDNA that made up the material.

Under the authors' procedure: Amplification of reference gene primers provided the estimated nucleated cell counts. Data came from immunoSEQ multiplex PCR; TCRdb stores just in-frame clones and leaves some out. The V and J calls and the clone size are those of that table, but D and trimming were determined from the DNA. The table includes about 130,000 clones, more than 80% detected once. This clonotype was sampled from an older woman with acute or convalescent COVID-19. The specimen sequenced was peripheral blood.

In DNA, the CDR3 is TGTGCCAGCAGTGAAAACTGGGGACACTGGGCTTTCTTT. Its translation: CASSENWGHWAFF. The chain has TRBV2 and TRBJ1-1, with D tentatively TRBD1 (6 bases). Looked up from germline, CDR1 is SNHLY and CDR2 is FYNNEI. V lost 2 bases and J lost 11, with 15 bases in between. CDR3 length: 13 residues.